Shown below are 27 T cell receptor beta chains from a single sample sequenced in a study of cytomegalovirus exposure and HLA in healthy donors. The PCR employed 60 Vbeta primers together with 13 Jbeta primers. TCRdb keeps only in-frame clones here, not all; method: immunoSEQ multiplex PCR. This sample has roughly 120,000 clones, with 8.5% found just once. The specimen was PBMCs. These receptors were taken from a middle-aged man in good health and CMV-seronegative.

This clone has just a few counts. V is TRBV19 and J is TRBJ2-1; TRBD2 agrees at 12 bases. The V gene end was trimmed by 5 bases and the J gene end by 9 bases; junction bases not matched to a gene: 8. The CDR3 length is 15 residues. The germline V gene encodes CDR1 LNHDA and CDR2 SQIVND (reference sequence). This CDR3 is CASSSRLAGATEQFF. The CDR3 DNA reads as TGTGCCAGTAGTTCTCGACTAGCGGGGGCAACTGAGCAGTTCTTC.

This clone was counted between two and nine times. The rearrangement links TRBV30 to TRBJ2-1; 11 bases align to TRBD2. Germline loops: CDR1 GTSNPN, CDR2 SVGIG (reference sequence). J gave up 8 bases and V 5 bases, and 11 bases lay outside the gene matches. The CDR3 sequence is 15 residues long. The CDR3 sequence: CAWAEGSGGADEQFF. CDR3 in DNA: TGTGCCTGGGCGGAGGGTAGCGGGGGGGCGGATGAGCAGTTCTTC.

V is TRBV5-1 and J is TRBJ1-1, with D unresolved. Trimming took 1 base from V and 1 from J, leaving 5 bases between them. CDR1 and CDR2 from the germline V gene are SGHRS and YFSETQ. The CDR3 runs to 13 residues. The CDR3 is CASSLSPNTEAFF. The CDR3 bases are TGCGCCAGCAGCTTGTCTCCGAACACTGAAGCTTTCTTT. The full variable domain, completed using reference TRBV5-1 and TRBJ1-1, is KAGVTQTPRYLIKTRGQQVTLSCSPISGHRSVSWYQQTPGQGLQFLFEYFSETQRNKGNFPGRFSGRQFSNSRSEMNVSTLELGDSALYLCASSLSPNTEAFFGQGTRLTVV.

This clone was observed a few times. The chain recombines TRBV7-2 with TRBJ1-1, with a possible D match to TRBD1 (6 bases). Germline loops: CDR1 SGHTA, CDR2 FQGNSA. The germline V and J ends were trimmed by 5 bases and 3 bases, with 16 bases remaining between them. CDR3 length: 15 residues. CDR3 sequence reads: CASSRRDTKYTEAFF. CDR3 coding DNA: TGTGCCAGCAGCCGCAGGGACACCAAATACACTGAAGCTTTCTTT. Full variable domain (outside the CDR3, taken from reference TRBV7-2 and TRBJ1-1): GAGVSQSPSNKVTEKGKDVELRCDPISGHTALYWYRQSLGQGLEFLIYFQGNSAPDKSGLPSDRFSAERTGGSVSTLTIQRTQQEDSAVYLCASSRRDTKYTEAFFGQGTRLTVV.

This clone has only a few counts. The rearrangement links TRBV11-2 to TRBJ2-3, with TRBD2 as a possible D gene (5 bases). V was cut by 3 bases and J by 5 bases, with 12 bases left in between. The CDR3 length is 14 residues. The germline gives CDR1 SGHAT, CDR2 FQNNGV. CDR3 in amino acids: CASSFRGTGDTQYF. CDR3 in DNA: TGTGCCAGCAGCTTCCGGGGAACGGGAGATACGCAGTATTTT.

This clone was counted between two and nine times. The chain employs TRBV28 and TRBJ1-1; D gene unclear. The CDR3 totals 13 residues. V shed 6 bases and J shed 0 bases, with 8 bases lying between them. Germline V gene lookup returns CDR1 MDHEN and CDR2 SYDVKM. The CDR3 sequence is CASRETVNTEAFF. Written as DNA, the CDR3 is TGTGCCAGCAGGGAGACCGTGAACACTGAAGCTTTCTTT.

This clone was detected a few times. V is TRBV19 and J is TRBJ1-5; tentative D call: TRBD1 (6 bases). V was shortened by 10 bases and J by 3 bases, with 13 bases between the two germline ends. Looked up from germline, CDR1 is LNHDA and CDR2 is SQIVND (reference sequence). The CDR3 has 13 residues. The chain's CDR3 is CATEGQYNQPQHF. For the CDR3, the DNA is TGTGCCACCGAAGGACAGTACAATCAGCCCCAGCATTTT.

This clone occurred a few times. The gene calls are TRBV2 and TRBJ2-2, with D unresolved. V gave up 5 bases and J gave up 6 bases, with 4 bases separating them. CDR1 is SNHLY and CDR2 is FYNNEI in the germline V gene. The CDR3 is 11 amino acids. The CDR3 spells CASSFAGELFF. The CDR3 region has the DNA TGTGCCAGCAGTTTCGCCGGGGAGCTGTTTTTT.

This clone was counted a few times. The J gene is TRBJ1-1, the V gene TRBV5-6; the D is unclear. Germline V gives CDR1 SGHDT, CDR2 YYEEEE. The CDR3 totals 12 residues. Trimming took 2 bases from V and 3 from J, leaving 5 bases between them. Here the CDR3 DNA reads TGTGCCAGCAGCTTCACTTACACTGAAGCTTTCTTT. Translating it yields CASSFTYTEAFF.

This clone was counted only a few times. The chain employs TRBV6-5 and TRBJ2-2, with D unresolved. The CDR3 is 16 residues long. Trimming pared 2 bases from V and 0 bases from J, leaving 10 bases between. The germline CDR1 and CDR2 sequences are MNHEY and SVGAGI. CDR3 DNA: TGTGCCAGCAGTTACGATAACTTCGCGAACACCGGGGAGCTGTTTTTT. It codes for CASSYDNFANTGELFF.

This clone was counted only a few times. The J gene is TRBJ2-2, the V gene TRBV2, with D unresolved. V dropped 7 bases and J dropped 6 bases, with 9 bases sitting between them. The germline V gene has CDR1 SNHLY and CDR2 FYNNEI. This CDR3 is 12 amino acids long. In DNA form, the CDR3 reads TGTGCCAGCATCGCAGTTCCCGGGGAGCTGTTTTTT. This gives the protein CASIAVPGELFF.

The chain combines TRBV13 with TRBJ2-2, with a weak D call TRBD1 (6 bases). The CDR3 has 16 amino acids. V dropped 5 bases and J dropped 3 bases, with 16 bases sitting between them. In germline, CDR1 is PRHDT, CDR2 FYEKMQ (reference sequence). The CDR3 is CASSLPDSEDTGELFF. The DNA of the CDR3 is TGTGCCAGCAGCCTCCCGGACAGCGAGGACACCGGGGAGCTGTTTTTT. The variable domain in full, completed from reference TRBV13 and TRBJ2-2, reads AAGVIQSPRHLIKEKRETATLKCYPIPRHDTVYWYQQGPGQDPQFLISFYEKMQSDKGSIPDRFSAQQFSDYHSELNMSSLELGDSALYFCASSLPDSEDTGELFFGEGSRLTVL.

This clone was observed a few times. The CDR3 here is CASSSDRAYEQFF. For the CDR3, the DNA is TGTGCCAGCAGTTCGGACAGGGCCTATGAGCAGTTCTTC. V and J are TRBV6-5 and TRBJ2-1; TRBD1 aligns across 8 bases. CDR3 length: 13 amino acids. Germline V CDR1 and CDR2: MNHEY, SVGAGI. Trimming took 4 bases from V and 8 from J; bases not matched to a gene: 4.

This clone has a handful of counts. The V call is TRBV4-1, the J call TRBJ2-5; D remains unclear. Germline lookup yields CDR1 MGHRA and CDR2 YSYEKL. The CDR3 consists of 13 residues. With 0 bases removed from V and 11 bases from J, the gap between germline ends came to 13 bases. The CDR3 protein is CASSQDSTVKQYF. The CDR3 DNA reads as TGCGCCAGCAGCCAAGATAGTACGGTGAAGCAGTACTTC.

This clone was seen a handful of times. CDR3 in amino acids: CASSQDDRSHSPLHF. The CDR3 nucleotides read TGCGCCAGCAGCCAAGATGACAGGTCCCATTCACCCCTCCACTTT. The chain recombines TRBV4-1 with TRBJ1-6; tentative D call: TRBD1 (6 bases). The CDR3 runs to 15 residues. Germline lookup yields CDR1 MGHRA and CDR2 YSYEKL. The germline V and J ends were trimmed by 0 bases and 8 bases, with 11 bases remaining between them.

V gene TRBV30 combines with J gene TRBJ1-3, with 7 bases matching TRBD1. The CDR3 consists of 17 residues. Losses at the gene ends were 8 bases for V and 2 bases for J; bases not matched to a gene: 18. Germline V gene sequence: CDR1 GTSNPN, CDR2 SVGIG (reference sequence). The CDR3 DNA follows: TGTGCCGGCCCCCGACAGGGCCCCTTCCTCCCTGGAAACACCATATATTTT. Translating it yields CAGPRQGPFLPGNTIYF.

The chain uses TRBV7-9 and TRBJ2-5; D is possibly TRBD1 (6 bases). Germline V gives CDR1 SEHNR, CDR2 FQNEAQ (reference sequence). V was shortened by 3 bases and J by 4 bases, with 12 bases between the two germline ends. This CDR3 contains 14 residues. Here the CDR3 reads CASSFDQGRETQYF. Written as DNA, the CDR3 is TGTGCCAGCAGCTTTGACCAGGGGCGAGAGACCCAGTACTTC.

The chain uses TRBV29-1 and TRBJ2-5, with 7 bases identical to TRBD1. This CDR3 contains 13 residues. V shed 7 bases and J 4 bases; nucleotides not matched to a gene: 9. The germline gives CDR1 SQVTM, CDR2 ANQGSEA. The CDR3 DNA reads TGCAGCGCGACAGGGCGAATAAGAGAGACCCAGTACTTC. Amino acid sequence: CSATGRIRETQYF.

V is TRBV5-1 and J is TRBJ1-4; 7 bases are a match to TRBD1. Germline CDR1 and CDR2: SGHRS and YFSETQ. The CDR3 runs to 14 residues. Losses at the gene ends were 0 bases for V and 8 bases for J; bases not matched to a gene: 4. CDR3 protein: CASSLGQGLEKLFF. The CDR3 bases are TGCGCCAGCAGCTTGGGACAGGGACTCGAAAAACTGTTTTTT.

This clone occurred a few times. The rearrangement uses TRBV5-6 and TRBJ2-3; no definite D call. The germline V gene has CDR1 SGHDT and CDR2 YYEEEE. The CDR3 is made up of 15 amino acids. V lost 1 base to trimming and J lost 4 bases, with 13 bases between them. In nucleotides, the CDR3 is TGTGCCAGCAGCTTGAGTACAGCAGGCCCAGATACGCAGTATTTT. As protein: CASSLSTAGPDTQYF.

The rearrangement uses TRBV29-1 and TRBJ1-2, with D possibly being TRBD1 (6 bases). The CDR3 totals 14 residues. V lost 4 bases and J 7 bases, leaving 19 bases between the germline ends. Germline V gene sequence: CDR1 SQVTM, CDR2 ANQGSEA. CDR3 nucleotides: TGCAGCGTTGTTCCTTTGACAGGCGACTTTGGCTACACCTTC. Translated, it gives CSVVPLTGDFGYTF.

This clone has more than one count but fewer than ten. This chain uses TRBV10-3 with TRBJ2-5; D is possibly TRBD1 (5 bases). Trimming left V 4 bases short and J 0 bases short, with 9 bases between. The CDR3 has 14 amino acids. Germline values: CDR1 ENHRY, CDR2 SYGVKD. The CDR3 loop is CAISVTGYQETQYF. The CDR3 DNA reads TGTGCCATCAGTGTAACAGGCTACCAAGAGACCCAGTACTTC.

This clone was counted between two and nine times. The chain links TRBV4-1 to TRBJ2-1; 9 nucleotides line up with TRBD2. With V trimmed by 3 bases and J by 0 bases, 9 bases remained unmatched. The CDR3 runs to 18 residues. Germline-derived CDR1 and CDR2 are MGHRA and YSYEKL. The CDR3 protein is CASSHWVAGANSYNEQFF. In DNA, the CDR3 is TGCGCCAGCAGCCACTGGGTAGCGGGGGCTAACTCCTACAATGAGCAGTTCTTC.

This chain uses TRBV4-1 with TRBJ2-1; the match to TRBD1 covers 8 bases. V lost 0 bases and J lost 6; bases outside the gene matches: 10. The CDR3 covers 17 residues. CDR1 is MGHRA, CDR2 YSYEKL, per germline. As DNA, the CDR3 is TGCGCCAGCAGCCAAGAAACTAAAGGACAGGGCTTCAATGAGCAGTTCTTC. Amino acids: CASSQETKGQGFNEQFF.

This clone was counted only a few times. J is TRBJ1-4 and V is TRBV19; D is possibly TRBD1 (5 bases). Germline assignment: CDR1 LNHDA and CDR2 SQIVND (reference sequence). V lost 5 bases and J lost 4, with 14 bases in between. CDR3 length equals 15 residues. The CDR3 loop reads CASSLRQLLNEKLFF. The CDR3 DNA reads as TGTGCCAGTAGTTTAAGACAGCTTCTTAATGAAAAACTGTTTTTT.

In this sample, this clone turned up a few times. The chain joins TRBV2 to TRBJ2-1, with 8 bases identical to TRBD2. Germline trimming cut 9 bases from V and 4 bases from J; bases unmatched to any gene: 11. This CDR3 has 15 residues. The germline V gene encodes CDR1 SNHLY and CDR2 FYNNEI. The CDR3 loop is CASILSGGGYNEQFF. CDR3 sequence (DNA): TGTGCCAGTATCCTTTCCGGGGGGGGGTACAATGAGCAGTTCTTC.

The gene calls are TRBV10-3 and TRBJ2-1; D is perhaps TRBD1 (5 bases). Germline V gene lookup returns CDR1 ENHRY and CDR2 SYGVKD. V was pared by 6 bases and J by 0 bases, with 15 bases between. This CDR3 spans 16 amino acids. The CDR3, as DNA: TGTGCCATCAGCGTGAGACAGCACCCCTCCTACAATGAGCAGTTCTTC. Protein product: CAISVRQHPSYNEQFF.